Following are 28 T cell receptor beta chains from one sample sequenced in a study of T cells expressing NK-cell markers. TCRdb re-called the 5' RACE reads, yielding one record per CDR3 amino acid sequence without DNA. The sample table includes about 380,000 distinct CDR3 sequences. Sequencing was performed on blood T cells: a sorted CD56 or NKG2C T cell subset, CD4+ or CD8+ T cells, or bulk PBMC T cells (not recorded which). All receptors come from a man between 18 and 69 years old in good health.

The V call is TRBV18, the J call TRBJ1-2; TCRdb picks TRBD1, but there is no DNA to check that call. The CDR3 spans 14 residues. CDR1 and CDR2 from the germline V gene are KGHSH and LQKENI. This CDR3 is CASSPGTGFYGYTF.

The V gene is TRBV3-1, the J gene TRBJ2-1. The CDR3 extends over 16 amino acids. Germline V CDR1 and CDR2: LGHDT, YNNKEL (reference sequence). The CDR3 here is CASSQGWRLSSNEQFF.

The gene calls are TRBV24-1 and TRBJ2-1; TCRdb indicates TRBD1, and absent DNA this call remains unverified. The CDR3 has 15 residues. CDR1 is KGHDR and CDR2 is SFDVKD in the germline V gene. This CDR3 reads CATSDAGTGSSVQFF.

CDR3 amino acids: CASSLTLDSLETQYF. The chain recombines TRBV7-2 with TRBJ2-5; TCRdb indicates TRBD1, and absent DNA this call remains unverified. The germline gives CDR1 SGHTA, CDR2 FQGNSA. This CDR3 comprises 15 residues.

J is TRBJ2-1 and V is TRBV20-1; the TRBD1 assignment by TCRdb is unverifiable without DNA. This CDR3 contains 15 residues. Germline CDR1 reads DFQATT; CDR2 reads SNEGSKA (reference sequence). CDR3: CSAREGGTFYNEQFF.

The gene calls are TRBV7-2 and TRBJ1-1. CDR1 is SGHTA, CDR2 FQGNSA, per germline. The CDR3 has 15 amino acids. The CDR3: CASSLTTRRNTEAFF. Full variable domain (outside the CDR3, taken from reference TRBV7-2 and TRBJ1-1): GAGVSQSPSNKVTEKGKDVELRCDPISGHTALYWYRQSLGQGLEFLIYFQGNSAPDKSGLPSDRFSAERTGGSVSTLTIQRTQQEDSAVYLCASSLTTRRNTEAFFGQGTRLTVV.

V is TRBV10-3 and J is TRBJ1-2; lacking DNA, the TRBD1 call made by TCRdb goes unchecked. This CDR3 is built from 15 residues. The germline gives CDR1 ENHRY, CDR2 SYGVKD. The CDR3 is CAIRGRQNEDYGYTF.

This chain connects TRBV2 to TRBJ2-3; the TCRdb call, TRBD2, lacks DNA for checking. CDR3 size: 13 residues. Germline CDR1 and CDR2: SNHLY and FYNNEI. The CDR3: CASSVEGTDTQYF. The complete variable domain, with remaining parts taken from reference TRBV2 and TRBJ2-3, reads EPEVTQTPSHQVTQMGQEVILRCVPISNHLYFYWYRQILGQKVEFLVSFYNNEISEKSEIFDDQFSVERPDGSNFTLKIRSTKLEDSAMYFCASSVEGTDTQYFGPGTRLTVL.

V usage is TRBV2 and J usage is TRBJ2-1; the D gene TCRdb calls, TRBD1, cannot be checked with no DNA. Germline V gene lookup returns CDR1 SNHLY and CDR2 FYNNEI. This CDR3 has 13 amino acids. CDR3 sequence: CASSPDHYNEQFF. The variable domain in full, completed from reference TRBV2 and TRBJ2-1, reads EPEVTQTPSHQVTQMGQEVILRCVPISNHLYFYWYRQILGQKVEFLVSFYNNEISEKSEIFDDQFSVERPDGSNFTLKIRSTKLEDSAMYFCASSPDHYNEQFFGPGTRLTVL.

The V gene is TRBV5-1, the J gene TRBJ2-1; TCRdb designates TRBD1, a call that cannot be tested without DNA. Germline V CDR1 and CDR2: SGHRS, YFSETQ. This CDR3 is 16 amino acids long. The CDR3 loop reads CASSLVVGQGGNEQFF.

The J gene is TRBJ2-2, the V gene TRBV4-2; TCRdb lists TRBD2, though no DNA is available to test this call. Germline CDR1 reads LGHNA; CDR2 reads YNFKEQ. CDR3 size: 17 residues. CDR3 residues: CASSQDPSGVNTGELFF.

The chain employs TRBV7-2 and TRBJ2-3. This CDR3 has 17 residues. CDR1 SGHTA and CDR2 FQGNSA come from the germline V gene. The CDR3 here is CASSPLDRSASTDTQYF.

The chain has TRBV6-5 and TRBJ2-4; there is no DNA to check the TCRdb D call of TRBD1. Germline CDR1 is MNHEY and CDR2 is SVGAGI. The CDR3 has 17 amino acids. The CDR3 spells CASGYRGDGAAKNIQYF.

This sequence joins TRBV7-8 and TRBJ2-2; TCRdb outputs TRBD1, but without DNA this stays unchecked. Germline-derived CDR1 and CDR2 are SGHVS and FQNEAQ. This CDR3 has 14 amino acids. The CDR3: CASSTRDSTGELFF.

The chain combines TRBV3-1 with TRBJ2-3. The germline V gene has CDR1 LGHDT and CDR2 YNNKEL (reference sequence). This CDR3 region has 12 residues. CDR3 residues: CASSEKASTQYF.

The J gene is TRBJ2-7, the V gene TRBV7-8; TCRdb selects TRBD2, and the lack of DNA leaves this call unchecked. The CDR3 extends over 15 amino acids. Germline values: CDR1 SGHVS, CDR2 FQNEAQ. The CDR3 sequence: CASSLGSGDPYEQYF.

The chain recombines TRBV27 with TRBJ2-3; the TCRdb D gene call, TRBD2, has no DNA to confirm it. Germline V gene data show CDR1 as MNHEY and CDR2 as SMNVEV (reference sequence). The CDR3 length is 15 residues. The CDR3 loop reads CASSRLDLPPRAQYF.

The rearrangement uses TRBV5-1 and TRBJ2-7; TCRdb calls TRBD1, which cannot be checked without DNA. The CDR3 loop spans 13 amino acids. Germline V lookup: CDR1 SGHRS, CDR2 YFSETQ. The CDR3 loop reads CASSRYRVCEQYF.

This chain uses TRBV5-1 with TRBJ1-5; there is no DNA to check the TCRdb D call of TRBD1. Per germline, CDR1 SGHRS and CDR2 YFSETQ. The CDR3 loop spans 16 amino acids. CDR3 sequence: CASYRDGQGLNQPQHF.

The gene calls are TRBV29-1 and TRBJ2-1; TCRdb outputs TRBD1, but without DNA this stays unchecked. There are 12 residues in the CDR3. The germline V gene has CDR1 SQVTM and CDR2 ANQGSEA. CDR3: CSVEEGVREQFF.

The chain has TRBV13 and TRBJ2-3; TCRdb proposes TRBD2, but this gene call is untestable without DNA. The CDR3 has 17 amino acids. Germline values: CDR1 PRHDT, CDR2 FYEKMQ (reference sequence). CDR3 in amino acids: CASSNPISGTDTDTQYF.

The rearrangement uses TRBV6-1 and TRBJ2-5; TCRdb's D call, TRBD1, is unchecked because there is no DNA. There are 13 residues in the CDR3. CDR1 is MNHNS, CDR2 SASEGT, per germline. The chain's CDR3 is CASRTGGRETQYF.

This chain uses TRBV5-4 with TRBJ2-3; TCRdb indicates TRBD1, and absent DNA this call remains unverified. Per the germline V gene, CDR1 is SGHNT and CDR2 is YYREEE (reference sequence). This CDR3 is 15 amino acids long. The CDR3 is CASSGGGLGPDTQYF.

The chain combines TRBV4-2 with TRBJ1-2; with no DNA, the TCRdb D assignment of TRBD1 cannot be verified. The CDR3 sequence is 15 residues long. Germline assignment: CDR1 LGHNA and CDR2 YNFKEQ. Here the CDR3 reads CASSQPRQGNYGYTF.

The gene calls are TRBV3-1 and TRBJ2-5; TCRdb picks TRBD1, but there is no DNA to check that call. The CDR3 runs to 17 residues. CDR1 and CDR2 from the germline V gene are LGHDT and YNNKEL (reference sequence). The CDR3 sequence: CASSQSGTESSRVTQYF.

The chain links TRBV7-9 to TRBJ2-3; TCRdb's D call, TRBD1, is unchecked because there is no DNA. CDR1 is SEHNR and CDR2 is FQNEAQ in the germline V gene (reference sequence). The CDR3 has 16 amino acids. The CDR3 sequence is CASSGRPGQGTDTQYF. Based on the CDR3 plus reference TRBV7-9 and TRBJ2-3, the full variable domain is DTGVSQNPRHKITKRGQNVTFRCDPISEHNRLYWYRQTLGQGPEFLTYFQNEAQLEKSRLLSDRFSAERPKGSFSTLEIQRTEQGDSAMYLCASSGRPGQGTDTQYFGPGTRLTVL.

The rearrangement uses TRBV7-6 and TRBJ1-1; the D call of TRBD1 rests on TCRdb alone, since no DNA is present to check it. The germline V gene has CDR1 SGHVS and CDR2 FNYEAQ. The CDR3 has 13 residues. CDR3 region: CASTPQGTTEAFF.

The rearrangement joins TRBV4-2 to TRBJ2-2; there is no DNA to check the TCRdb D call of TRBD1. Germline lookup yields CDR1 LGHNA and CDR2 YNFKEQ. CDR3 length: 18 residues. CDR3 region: CASSHKGSGTGNTGELFF.